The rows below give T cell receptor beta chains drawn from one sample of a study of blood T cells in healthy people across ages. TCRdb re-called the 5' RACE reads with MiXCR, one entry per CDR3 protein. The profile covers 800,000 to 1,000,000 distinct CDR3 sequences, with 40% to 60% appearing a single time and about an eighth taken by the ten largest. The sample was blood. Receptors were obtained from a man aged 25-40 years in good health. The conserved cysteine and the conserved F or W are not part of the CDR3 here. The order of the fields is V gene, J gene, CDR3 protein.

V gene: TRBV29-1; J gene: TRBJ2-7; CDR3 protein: SVEERGQSPFQQY
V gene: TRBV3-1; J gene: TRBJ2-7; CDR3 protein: ASSPTSSGWGYEQY
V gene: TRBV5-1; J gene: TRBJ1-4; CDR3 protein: ASSSNREKLF
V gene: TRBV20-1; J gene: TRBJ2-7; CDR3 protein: NARDPAGGPGGYEQY
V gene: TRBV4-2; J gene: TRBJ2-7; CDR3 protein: ASSPQTGSNHEQY
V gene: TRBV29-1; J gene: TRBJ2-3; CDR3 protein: SVEAGGVPTDTQY
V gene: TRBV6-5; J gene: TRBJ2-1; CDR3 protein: ASSSPSGPGPSYNEQF
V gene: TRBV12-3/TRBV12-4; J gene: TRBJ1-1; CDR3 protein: ASSPWRTEAF
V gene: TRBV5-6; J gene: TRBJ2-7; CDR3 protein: ASATHFTDTYEQY
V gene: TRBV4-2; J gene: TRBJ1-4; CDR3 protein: ASSQGGGQGPEKLF
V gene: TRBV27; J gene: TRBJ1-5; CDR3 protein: ASSLRGLPRSNQPQH
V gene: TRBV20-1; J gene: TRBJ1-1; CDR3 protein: SALQGFMNTEAF
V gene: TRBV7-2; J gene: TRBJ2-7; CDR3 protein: ASRLLAEPNYEQY
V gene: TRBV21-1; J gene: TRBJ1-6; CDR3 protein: ASRHFDRPISPLH
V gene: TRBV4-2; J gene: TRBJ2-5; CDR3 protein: ASSQDLLAGLTQETQY
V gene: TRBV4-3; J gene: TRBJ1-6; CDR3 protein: ASSRGQGAPSGNSPLH
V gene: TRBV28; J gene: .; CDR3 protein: ASSPNRYEQY
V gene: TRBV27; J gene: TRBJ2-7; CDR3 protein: ASRGAKNSYEQY
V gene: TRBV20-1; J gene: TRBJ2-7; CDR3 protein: SAWLSTSWGLQSSYEQY
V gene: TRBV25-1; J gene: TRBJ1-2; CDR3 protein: ASSESRQGYYGYT
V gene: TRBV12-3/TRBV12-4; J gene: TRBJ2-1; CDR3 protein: ASSSSMNEQF
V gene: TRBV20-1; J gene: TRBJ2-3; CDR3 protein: SASLAGETDTQY
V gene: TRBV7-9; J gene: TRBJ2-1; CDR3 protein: ASSPRGALSYNEQF
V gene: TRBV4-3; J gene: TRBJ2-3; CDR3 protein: ASSQVGSTDTQY
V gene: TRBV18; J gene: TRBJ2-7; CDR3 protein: ASSSGVAPYEQY
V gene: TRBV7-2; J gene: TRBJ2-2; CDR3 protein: ASSTRSGKAGELF
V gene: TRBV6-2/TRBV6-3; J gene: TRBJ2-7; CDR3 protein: ASSYSPTMRDRGIRTSSYEQY
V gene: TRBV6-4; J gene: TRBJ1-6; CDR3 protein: ASSDLSTGEPLH
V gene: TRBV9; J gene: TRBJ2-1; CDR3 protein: ASSVVPGDNEQF
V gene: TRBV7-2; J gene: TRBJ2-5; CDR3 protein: ASSLAGWQETQY
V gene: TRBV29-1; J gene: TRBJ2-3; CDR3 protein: SIRKPGADTQY
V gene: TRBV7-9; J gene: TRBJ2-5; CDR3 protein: ASSLEGLETQY
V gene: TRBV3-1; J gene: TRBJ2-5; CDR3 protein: ASTKRRGQVKETQY
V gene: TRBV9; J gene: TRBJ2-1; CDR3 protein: ASSPGTSGGAYEQF
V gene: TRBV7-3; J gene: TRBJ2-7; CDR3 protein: ASSPGSARPQY
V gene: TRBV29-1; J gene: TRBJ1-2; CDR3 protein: SVEARDKLRHYGYT
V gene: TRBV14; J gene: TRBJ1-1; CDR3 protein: ASSLNRGLFAEAF
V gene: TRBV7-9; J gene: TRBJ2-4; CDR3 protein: ASSVISNEQY
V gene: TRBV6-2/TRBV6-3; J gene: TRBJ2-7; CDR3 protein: ASSYRGLADTYEQY
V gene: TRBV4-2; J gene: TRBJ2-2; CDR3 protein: ASSQGDWTPNTGELF
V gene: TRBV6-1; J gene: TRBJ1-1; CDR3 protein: ASSAGQGGRNTEAF
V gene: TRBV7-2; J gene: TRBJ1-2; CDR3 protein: ASSLEVGQNYGYT
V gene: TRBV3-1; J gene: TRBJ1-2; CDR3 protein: ASSLDMTNYGYT
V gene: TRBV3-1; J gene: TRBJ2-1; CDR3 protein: ASSQVQGFPESDEQF
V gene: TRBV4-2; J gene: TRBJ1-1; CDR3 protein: ASSQLDRDTEAF
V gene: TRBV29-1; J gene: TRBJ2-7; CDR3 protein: SVDLQGGYEQY
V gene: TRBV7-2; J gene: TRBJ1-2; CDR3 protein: ASSPPNGLIYGYT
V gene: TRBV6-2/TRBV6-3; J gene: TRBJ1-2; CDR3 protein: ASSSTNRGQIYGYT
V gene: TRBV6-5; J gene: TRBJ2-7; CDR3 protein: ASSYETGGAYEQY
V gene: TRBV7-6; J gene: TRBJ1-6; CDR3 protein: ASSPGTGRNSPLH
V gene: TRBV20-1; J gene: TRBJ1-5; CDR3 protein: SAKVAPNQPQH
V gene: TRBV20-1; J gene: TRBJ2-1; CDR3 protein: SANPPASYNEQF
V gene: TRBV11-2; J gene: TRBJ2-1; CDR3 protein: ASSLDGPGAEQF
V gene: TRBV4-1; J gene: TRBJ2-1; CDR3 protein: ASTRDDTSNEQF
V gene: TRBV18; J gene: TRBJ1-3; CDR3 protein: ASSPEDNLISGNTIY
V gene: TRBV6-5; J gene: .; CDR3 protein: ASSYTPDSSYEQY